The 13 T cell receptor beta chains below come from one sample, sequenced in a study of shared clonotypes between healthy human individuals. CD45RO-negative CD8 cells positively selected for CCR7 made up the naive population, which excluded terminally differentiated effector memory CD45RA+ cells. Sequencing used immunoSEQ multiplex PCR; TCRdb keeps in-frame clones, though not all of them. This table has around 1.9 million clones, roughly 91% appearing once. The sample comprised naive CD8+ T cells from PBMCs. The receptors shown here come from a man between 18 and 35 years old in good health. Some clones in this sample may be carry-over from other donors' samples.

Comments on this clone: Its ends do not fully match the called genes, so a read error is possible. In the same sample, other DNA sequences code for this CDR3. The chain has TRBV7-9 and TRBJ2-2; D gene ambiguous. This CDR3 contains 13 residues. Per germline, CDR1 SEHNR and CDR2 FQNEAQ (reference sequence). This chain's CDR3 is CASSLGNTGELFF. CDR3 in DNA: TGCGCCAGCAGCTTAGGAAACACCGGGGAGCTGTTTTTT.

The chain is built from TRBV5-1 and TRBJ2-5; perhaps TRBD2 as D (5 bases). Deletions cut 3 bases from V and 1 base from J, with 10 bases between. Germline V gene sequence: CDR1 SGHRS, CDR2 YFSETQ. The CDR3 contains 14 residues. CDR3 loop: CASSSKRPQETQYF. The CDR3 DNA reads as TGCGCCAGCAGCTCCAAGCGGCCCCAAGAGACCCAGTACTTC.

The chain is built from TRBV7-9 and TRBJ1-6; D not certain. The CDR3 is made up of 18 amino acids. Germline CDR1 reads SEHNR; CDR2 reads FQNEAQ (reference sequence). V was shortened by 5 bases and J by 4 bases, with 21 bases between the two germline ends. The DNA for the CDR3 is TGTGCCAGCAGCCCGAGCTGGCTAAACCCATTTTATAATTCACCCCTCCACTTT. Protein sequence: CASSPSWLNPFYNSPLHF.

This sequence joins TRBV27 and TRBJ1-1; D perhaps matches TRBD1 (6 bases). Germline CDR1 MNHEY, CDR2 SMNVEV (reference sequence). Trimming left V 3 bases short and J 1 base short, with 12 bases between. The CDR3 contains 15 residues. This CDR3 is CASSFGGGGNTEAFF. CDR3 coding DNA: TGTGCCAGCAGTTTCGGAGGGGGAGGGAACACTGAAGCTTTCTTT.

CDR3 region: CASSISASGSTDTQYF. The CDR3 bases are TGTGCCAGTAGTATAAGTGCTAGCGGGAGCACAGATACGCAGTATTTT. The rearrangement joins TRBV19 to TRBJ2-3, with 8 bases identical to TRBD2. Germline CDR1 is LNHDA and CDR2 is SQIVND (reference sequence). The junction had 4 bases not matched to a gene; V was cut back by 2 bases and J by 0 bases. The CDR3 extends over 16 amino acids.

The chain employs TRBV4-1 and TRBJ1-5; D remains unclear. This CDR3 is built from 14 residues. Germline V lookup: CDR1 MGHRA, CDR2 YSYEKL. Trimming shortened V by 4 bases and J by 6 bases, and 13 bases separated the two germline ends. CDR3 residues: CASSLQREAQPQHF. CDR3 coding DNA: TGCGCCAGCAGCCTTCAGAGGGAGGCTCAGCCCCAGCATTTT.

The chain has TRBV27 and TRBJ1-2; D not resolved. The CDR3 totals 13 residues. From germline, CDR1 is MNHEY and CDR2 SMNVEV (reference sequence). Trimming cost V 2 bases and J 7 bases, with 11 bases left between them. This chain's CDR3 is CASSLLGLGGYTF. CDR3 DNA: TGTGCCAGCAGTTTACTGGGGTTGGGTGGCTACACCTTC.

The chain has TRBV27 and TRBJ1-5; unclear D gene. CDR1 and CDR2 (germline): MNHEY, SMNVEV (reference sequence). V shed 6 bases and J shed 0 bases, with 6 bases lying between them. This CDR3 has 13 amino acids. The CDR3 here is CASRAYSNQPQHF. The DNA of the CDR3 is TGTGCCAGCAGGGCCTATAGCAATCAGCCCCAGCATTTT.

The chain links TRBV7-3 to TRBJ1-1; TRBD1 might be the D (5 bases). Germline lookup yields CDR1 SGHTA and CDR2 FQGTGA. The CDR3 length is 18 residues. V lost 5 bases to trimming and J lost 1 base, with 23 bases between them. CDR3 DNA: TGTGCCAGCAGCGCCTACATAGGCTCGGGACGGAAGAACACTGAAGCTTTCTTT. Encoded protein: CASSAYIGSGRKNTEAFF.

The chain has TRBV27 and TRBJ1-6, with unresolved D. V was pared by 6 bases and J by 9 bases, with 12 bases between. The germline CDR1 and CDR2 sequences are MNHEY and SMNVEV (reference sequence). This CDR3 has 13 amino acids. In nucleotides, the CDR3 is TGTGCCAGCAGCGGAGAAAGTTTTTCACCCCTCCACTTT. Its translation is CASSGESFSPLHF.

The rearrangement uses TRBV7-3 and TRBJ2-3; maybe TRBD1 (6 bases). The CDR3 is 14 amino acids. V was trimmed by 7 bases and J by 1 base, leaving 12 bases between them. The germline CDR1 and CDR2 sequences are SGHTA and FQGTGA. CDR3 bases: TGTGCCAGCACGAAGACAGGACGCACAGATACGCAGTATTTT. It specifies CASTKTGRTDTQYF.

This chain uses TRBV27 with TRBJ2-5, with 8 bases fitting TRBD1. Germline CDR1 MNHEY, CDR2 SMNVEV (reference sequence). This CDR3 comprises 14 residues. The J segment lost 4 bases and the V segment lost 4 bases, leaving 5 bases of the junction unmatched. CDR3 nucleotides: TGTGCCAGCAGTTCCACAGGGGGACGAGAGACCCAGTACTTC. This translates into CASSSTGGRETQYF.

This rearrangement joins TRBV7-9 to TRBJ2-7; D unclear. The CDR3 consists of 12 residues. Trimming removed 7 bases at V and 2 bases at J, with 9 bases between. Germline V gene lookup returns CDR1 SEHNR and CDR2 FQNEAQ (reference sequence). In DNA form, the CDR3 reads TGTGCCAGCATCGGGCAGGCCTACGAGCAGTACTTC. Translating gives CASIGQAYEQYF. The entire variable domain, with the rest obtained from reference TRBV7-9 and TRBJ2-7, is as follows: DTGVSQNPRHKITKRGQNVTFRCDPISEHNRLYWYRQTLGQGPEFLTYFQNEAQLEKSRLLSDRFSAERPKGSFSTLEIQRTEQGDSAMYLCASIGQAYEQYFGPGTRLTVT.